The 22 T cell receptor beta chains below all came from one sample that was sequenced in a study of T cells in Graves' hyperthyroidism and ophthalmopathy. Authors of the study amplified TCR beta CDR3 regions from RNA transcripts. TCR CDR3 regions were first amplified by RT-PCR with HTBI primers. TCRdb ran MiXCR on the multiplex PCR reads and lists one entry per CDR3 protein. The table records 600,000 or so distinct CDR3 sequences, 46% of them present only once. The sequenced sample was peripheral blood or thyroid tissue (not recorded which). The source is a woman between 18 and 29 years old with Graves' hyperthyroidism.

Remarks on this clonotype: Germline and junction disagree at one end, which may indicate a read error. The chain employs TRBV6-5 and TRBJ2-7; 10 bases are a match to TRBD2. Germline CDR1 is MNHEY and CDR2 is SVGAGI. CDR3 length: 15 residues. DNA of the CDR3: TGTGCCATCAGTTACTCGCGGACTAGCGGCTACGAGCAGTACTTC. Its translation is CAISYSRTSGYEQYF.

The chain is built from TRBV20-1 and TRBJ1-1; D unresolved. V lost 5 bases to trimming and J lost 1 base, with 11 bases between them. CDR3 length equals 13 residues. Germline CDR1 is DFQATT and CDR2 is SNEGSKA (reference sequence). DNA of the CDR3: TGCAGTGCTCTCACGGGAGGGAACACTGAAGCTTTCTTT. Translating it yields CSALTGGNTEAFF.

The CDR3 DNA is TGTGCCAGCAGCTTAGTGGTCTCGGGATCCTACGAGCAGTACTTC. Translated, it gives CASSLVVSGSYEQYF. The rearrangement uses TRBV7-9 and TRBJ2-7, with D tentatively TRBD2 (5 bases). V shed 1 base and J shed 1 base, with 11 bases lying between them. The CDR3 totals 15 residues. Germline V gene data show CDR1 as SEHNR and CDR2 as FQNEAQ (reference sequence).

The CDR3 DNA reads TGCAGCGTTGGTCCTGGGACAGACAACTATGGCTACACCTTC. As protein: CSVGPGTDNYGYTF. This chain links TRBV29-1 with TRBJ1-2, with 7 bases that match TRBD1. The trim removed 4 bases at V and 2 bases at J, leaving 7 bases unmatched. The length of the CDR3 is 14 residues. The germline CDR1 and CDR2 sequences are SQVTM and ANQGSEA.

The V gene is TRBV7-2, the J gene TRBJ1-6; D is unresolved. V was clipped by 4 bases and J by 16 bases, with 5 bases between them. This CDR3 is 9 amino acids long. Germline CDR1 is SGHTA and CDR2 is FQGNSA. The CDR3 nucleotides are TGTGCCAGCAGCTCCCGACTCCACTTT. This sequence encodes CASSSRLHF.

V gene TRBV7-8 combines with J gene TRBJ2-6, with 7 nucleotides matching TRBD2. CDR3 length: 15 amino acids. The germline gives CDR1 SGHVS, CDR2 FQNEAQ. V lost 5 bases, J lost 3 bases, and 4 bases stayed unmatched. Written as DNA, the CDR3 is TGTGCCAGCAGCACAGGACTAGGTGGGGCCAACGTCCTGACTTTC. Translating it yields CASSTGLGGANVLTF.

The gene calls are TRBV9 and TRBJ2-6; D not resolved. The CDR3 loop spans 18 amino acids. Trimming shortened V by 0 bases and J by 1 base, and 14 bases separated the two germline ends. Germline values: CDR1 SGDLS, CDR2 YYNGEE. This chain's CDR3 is CASSVDGAPLSGANVLTF. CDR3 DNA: TGTGCCAGCAGCGTAGACGGAGCCCCGCTATCTGGGGCCAACGTCCTGACTTTC.

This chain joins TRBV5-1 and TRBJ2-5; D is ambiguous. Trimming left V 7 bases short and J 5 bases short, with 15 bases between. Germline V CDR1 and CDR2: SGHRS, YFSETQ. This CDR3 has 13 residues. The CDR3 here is CASSERSRETQYF. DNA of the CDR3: TGCGCCAGCTCCGAAAGAAGTCGGGAGACCCAGTACTTC.

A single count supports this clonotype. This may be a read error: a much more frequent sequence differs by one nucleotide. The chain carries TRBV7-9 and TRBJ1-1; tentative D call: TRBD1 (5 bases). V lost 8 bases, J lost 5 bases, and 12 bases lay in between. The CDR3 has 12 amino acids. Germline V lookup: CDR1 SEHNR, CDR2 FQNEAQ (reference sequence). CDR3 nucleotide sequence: TGTGCCAGCGACGGGGCCGGAACTGAAGCTTTCTTT. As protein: CASDGAGTEAFF.

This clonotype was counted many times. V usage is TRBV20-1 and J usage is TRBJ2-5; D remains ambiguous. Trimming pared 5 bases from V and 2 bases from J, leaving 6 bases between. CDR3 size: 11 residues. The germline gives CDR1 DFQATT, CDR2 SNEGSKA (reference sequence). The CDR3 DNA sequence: TGCAGTGCTTCGAAGCAAGAGACCCAGTACTTC. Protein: CSASKQETQYF.

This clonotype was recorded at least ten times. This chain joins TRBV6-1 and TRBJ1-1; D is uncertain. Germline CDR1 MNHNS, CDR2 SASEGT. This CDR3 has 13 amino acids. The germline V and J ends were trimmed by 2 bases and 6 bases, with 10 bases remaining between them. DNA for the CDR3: TGTGCCAGCAGTGAATTACTTGGCCCTGAAGCTTTCTTT. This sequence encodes CASSELLGPEAFF.

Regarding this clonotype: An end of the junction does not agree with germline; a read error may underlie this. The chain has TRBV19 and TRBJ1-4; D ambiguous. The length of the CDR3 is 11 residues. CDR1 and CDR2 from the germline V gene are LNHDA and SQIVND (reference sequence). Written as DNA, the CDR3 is TGTGCCAGTAACTCGAATGAAAAACTGCTTTTT. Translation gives CASNSNEKLLF.

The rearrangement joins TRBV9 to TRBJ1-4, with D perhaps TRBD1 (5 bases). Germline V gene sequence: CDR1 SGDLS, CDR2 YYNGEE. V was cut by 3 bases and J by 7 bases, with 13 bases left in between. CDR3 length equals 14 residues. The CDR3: CASSAPDSGEKLFF. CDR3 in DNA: TGTGCCAGCAGCGCTCCCGACAGTGGTGAAAAACTGTTTTTT.

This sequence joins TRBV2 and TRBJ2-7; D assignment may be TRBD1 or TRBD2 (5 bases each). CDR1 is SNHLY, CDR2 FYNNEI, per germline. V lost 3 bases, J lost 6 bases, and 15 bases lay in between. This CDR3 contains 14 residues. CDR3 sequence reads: CASSDNGGSGEQYF. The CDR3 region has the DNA TGTGCCAGCAGTGATAATGGGGGTAGTGGCGAGCAGTACTTC.

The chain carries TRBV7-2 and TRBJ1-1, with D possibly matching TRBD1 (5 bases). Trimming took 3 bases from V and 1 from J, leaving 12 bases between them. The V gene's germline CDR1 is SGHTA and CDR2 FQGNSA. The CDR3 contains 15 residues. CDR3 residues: CASSLDGGENTEAFF. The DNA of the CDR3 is TGTGCCAGCAGCTTGGATGGGGGGGAGAACACTGAAGCTTTCTTT.

CDR3 DNA: TGTGCCAGTAGTATCGGGGTAAAACTGTTTTTT. Protein sequence: CASSIGVKLFF. The V call is TRBV19, the J call TRBJ1-4; no clear D. CDR1 LNHDA and CDR2 SQIVND come from the germline V gene (reference sequence). Trimming took 3 bases from V and 10 from J, leaving 6 bases between them. This CDR3 contains 11 residues.

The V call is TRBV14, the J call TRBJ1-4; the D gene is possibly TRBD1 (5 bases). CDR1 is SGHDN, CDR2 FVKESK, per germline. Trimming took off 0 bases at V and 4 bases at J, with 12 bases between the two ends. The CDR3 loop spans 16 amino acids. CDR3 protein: CASSQEKDTYNEKLFF. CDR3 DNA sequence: TGTGCCAGCAGCCAAGAGAAGGACACATATAATGAAAAACTGTTTTTT. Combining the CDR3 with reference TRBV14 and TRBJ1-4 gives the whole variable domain EAGVTQFPSHSVIEKGQTVTLRCDPISGHDNLYWYRRVMGKEIKFLLHFVKESKQDESGMPNNRFLAERTGGTYSTLKVQPAELEDSGVYFCASSQEKDTYNEKLFFGSGTQLSVL.

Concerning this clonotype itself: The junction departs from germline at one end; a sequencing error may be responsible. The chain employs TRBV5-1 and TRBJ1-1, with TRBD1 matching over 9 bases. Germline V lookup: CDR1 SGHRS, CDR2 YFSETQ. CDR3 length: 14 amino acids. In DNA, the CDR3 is TGTGCCAGCAGCCCCGGGACAGGGATCACTGAAGCTTTCTTT. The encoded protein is CASSPGTGITEAFF.

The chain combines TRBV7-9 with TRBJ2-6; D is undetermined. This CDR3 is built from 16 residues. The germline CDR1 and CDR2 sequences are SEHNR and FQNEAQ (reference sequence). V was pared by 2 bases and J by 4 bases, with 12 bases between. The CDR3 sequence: CASSLHDIDGANVLTF. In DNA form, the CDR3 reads TGTGCCAGCAGCTTACACGACATTGACGGGGCCAACGTCCTGACTTTC.

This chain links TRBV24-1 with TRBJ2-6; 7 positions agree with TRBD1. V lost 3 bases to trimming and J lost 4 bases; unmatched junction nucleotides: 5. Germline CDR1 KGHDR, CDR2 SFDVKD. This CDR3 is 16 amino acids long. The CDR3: CATSDRTGGGANVLTF. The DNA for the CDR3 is TGTGCCACCAGTGATCGGACAGGAGGAGGGGCCAACGTCCTGACTTTC.

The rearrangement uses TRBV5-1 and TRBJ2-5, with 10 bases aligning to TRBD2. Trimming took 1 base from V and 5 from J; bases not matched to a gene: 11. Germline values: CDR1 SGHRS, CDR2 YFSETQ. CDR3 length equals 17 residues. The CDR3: CASSLLRTSGTAETQYF. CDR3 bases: TGCGCCAGCAGCTTGTTGCGCACTAGCGGGACTGCGGAGACCCAGTACTTC.

The CDR3 nucleotides read TGCAGCCAAGGGGGGACAGGGCAGTACTATGGCTACACCTTC. It encodes CSQGGTGQYYGYTF. The chain links TRBV29-1 to TRBJ1-2; 9 bases agree with TRBD1. Germline CDR1 is SQVTM and CDR2 is ANQGSEA. Trimming cost V 8 bases and J 3 bases; bases outside gene matches: 10. This CDR3 region has 14 residues.